Reported below is one TCR beta chain. The data were produced by immunoSEQ multiplex PCR, yet TCRdb's version contains in-frame clones alone and is incomplete. The sample contains approximately 70,000 clones, just over 90% of which appear only once. The data were obtained in a study of technical replicates of blood from a handful of donors. Specimen: PBMCs. The sequence was obtained from a human donor in good health. Some clones in this sample may be carry-over from other donors' samples.

The CDR3 coding sequence is TGTGCCAGCAGCTTAATCAGGGCCGAGCAGTACTTC. It translates to CASSLIRAEQYF. The chain is built from TRBV11-2 and TRBJ2-7; maybe TRBD1 (5 bases). CDR1 is SGHAT and CDR2 is FQNNGV in the germline V gene. The CDR3 loop spans 12 amino acids. V dropped 2 bases and J dropped 6 bases, with 8 bases sitting between them.